These 19 T cell receptor beta chains share one sample of origin, sequenced in a study of molecular identifiers for immune sequencing clone quantification. One entry per CDR3 protein results from TCRdb running MiXCR on the PCR reads. The table has about 640,000 distinct CDR3 sequences, just under 20% seen once; the top ten hold under 0.95%. The sequenced sample consisted of naive CD8+ T cells from blood, with Jurkat cell RNA spiked in. This sample's subset: FACS-sorted CD8+CD4-CCR7+CD45RA+ naive T cells. These TCRs come from a human donor in good health. Some libraries in this study had Jurkat cell RNA spiked in.

V and J are TRBV20-1 and TRBJ2-7; D perhaps matches TRBD1 (5 bases). The ends were cut back, 7 bases at V and 6 bases at J, with 25 bases in the middle. This CDR3 is 15 amino acids long. The germline gives CDR1 DFQATT, CDR2 SNEGSKA (reference sequence). The CDR3 bases are TGCAGTGGTCTTCAGGGTGGGCCGAACTCGGTCGAGCAGTACTTC. Amino acid sequence: CSGLQGGPNSVEQYF.

There are a few counts of this clonotype. V and J are TRBV5-6 and TRBJ1-3; D is unclear. This CDR3 is built from 17 residues. V shed 0 bases and J shed 2 bases, with 15 bases lying between them. The germline V gene has CDR1 SGHDT and CDR2 YYEEEE. The chain's CDR3 is CASSLALEGLAGNTIYF. The DNA for the CDR3 is TGTGCCAGCAGCTTGGCCTTAGAGGGTTTGGCTGGAAACACCATATATTTT.

This clonotype was recorded at least ten times. This chain links TRBV25-1 with TRBJ1-6, with unresolved D. The V end lost 1 base, the J end lost 9 bases, and 4 bases lay between the germline ends. CDR3 length: 12 amino acids. The V gene's germline CDR1 is MGHDK and CDR2 SYGVNS. The DNA of the CDR3 is TGTGCCAGCAGTGAATTGTCTTCACCCCTCCACTTT. Protein: CASSELSSPLHF.

To note about this clonotype: The junction and the germline gene differ at one end; a read error may be behind it. The chain uses TRBV12-3 or TRBV12-4 and TRBJ2-2, with a tentative D call TRBD1 (6 bases). The CDR3 runs to 11 residues. The CDR3 sequence is CASSPPGELLF. The CDR3 DNA is TGTGCCAGCAGCCCTCCAGGGGAGCTGTTGTTT.

This clonotype was seen only a few times. A much bigger clone sits one base away, suggesting this may be a read error. The rearrangement joins TRBV7-3 to TRBJ2-1; 8 positions match TRBD1. The CDR3 is 15 amino acids. V lost 5 bases to trimming and J lost 2 bases; unmatched junction nucleotides: 5. Germline values: CDR1 SGHTA, CDR2 FQGTGA. The CDR3 loop is CASSPQDRAYNEQFF. The CDR3, as DNA: TGTGCCAGCAGCCCTCAGGACAGGGCCTACAATGAGCAGTTCTTC.

This clonotype was seen ten or more times. The rearrangement joins TRBV13 to TRBJ1-1, with no clear D. Germline V gene lookup returns CDR1 PRHDT and CDR2 FYEKMQ (reference sequence). V was clipped by 3 bases and J by 3 bases, with 20 bases between them. This CDR3 is 17 amino acids long. The CDR3, as DNA: TGTGCCAGCAGCTTGGGGTCCGTCCCGCTGAGGGACACTGAAGCTTTCTTT. Translating it yields CASSLGSVPLRDTEAFF.

This clonotype appeared a few times. The V and J genes are TRBV10-2 and TRBJ2-3; D assignment may be TRBD1 or TRBD2 (5 bases each). CDR3 length: 18 amino acids. Looked up from germline, CDR1 is WSHSY and CDR2 is SAAADI. V dropped 6 bases and J dropped 0 bases, with 22 bases sitting between them. As DNA, the CDR3 is TGCGCCAGCAGGGGACCCGTCTCCAGGGTTACTAGCACAGATACGCAGTATTTT. Protein sequence: CASRGPVSRVTSTDTQYF.

At least ten counts were recorded for this clonotype. V and J are TRBV10-2 and TRBJ1-5, with D perhaps matching TRBD1 (5 bases). The CDR3 runs 14 residues. V lost 3 bases and J lost 9, with 15 bases in between. Germline V CDR1 and CDR2: WSHSY, SAAADI. This chain's CDR3 is CASSEALATAPQHF. The CDR3 DNA reads TGCGCCAGCAGTGAAGCTCTTGCGACAGCGCCCCAGCATTTT.

V usage is TRBV5-1 and J usage is TRBJ2-5, with D possibly TRBD1 on 6 matching bases. The germline V gene has CDR1 SGHRS and CDR2 YFSETQ. The CDR3 length is 15 residues. V was pared by 0 bases and J by 1 base, with 10 bases between. This CDR3 reads CASSLDRGSQETQYF. The CDR3 nucleotides are TGCGCCAGCAGCTTGGATAGGGGGAGCCAAGAGACCCAGTACTTC.

The chain is built from TRBV13 and TRBJ2-7; TRBD2 matches at 9 bases. V was clipped by 9 bases and J by 5 bases; unmatched bases: 8. The CDR3 spans 13 residues. Per the germline V gene, CDR1 is PRHDT and CDR2 is FYEKMQ (reference sequence). The CDR3 DNA reads as TGTGCCAGTGCTAGCGGGAACCCCCACGAGCAGTACTTC. It yields the protein CASASGNPHEQYF.

Of note for this clonotype: At one end, the junction sequence differs from germline, possibly due to a read error. This chain links TRBV4-2 with TRBJ2-7, with 10 positions matching TRBD1. The CDR3 covers 15 residues. The germline V gene encodes CDR1 LGHNA and CDR2 YNFKEQ. CDR3 bases: TGTGCCAGCAGCCAGGAACCGGGACAGGGGTACGGGCAGTACTTC. Translated, it gives CASSQEPGQGYGQYF.

Many counts were recorded for this clonotype. This chain connects TRBV6-2 or TRBV6-3 to TRBJ1-1, with D unclear. V lost 8 bases, J lost 5 bases, and 27 bases lay in between. Germline V gene data show CDR1 as MNHEY and CDR2 as SVGEGT. The CDR3 is 17 residues long. The CDR3 region is CASHTPRRTARRTEAFF. CDR3 bases: TGTGCCAGCCACACGCCGCGAAGGACCGCCAGACGAACTGAAGCTTTCTTT.

This clonotype appeared many times. The V call is TRBV27, the J call TRBJ1-6, with D unresolved. The CDR3 has 12 amino acids. Trimming left V 4 bases short and J 5 bases short, with 3 bases between. CDR1 is MNHEY and CDR2 is SMNVEV in the germline V gene (reference sequence). The CDR3 DNA follows: TGTGCCAGCAGTTACAATAATTCACCCCTCCACTTT. It translates to CASSYNNSPLHF.

The table lists this clonotype with many counts. The CDR3 loop is CASSPSGTGVYEQYF. The CDR3 coding sequence is TGTGCCAGCTCACCATCCGGGACAGGGGTTTACGAGCAGTACTTC. The J gene is TRBJ2-7, the V gene TRBV18; 10 bases agree with TRBD1. Germline trimming cut 2 bases from V and 4 bases from J; bases unmatched to any gene: 5. The CDR3 runs 15 residues. Germline V CDR1 and CDR2: KGHSH, LQKENI.

The table lists this clonotype with many counts. The V gene is TRBV3-1, the J gene TRBJ2-3; 16 bases fit TRBD2. CDR3 length: 16 amino acids. Germline V CDR1 and CDR2: LGHDT, YNNKEL (reference sequence). The J segment lost 4 bases and the V segment lost 4 bases, leaving 2 bases of the junction unmatched. The CDR3 DNA is TGTGCCAGCAGCCGCGGGACTAGCGGGAGGGCAGATACGCAGTATTTT. Translated, it gives CASSRGTSGRADTQYF.

In this sample, this clonotype turned up many times. The chain recombines TRBV9 with TRBJ2-2, with 7 bases aligning to TRBD1. J gave up 6 bases and V 4 bases, and 12 bases lay outside the gene matches. The germline V gene encodes CDR1 SGDLS and CDR2 YYNGEE. The CDR3 is 16 amino acids. CDR3 protein: CASSPQTGDLPGELFF. The CDR3 nucleotides are TGTGCCAGCAGCCCGCAAACAGGGGACCTCCCCGGGGAGCTGTTTTTT.

This clonotype came up a few times. The chain couples TRBV27 to TRBJ2-2; 7 positions agree with TRBD1. In germline, CDR1 is MNHEY, CDR2 SMNVEV (reference sequence). Trimming took 4 bases from V and 6 from J; bases not matched to a gene: 11. The CDR3 spans 16 residues. Written as DNA, the CDR3 is TGTGCCAGCAGTTCCCCCATGCACAGGGGTCCCGGGGAGCTGTTTTTT. Its protein is CASSSPMHRGPGELFF.

This clonotype was counted ten times or more. This rearrangement joins TRBV7-2 to TRBJ1-5; 9 bases map to TRBD1. CDR3 length: 14 residues. J lost 6 bases, V lost 4 bases, and 4 bases had no gene match. Germline-derived CDR1 and CDR2 are SGHTA and FQGNSA. CDR3 nucleotide sequence: TGTGCCAGCAGCTCTACAGGGGGCCGTCAGCCCCAGCATTTT. Its protein is CASSSTGGRQPQHF.

This chain joins TRBV7-2 and TRBJ2-3; a weak D match, TRBD1 (6 bases). This CDR3 is 18 amino acids long. The V gene lost 4 bases and the J gene lost 1 base, with 21 bases spanning the gap. In germline, CDR1 is SGHTA, CDR2 FQGNSA. The DNA of the CDR3 is TGTGCCAGCAGCTCTCCACACAGGACAGCCTTGGGCACAGATACGCAGTATTTT. As protein: CASSSPHRTALGTDTQYF.